What follows is one T cell receptor beta chain and its context. The data originate from a study of early T cells in non-severe SARS-CoV-2 infection. CDR1 LNHDA and CDR2 SQIVND come from the germline V gene (reference sequence). The V gene lost 5 bases and the J gene lost 9 bases, with 11 bases spanning the gap. There are 12 residues in the CDR3. The TCR library protocol attached unique molecular identifiers to the individual cDNA molecules. Using its own MiXCR run on the 5' RACE reads, TCRdb lists one record per CDR3 protein. Of tens of thousands of distinct CDR3 sequences listed, about 4.7% were seen once; the top ten hold approximately 10%.

The clonotype was recovered from an adult who was a healthcare worker with PCR-confirmed SARS-CoV-2 infection or an uninfected control (not recorded which). The chain is built from TRBV19 and TRBJ1-5; D not resolved. Source material: whole blood. CDR3 DNA sequence: TGTGCCAGTAGTCTCAAATGGGGGCCCCAGCATTTT. This codes for CASSLKWGPQHF. Combining the CDR3 with reference TRBV19 and TRBJ1-5 gives the whole variable domain DGGITQSPKYLFRKEGQNVTLSCEQNLNHDAMYWYRQDPGQGLRLIYYSQIVNDFQKGDIAEGYSVSREKKESFPLTVTSAQKNPTAFYLCASSLKWGPQHFGDGTRLSIL.